This T cell receptor (beta chain) stems from a study of breast tumors, draining lymph nodes, adjacent tissues. TCRdb reanalysed the multiplex PCR reads using MiXCR and keeps one entry per CDR3 protein. The sample contains 20,000 to 25,000 distinct CDR3 sequences, around 41% of which appear only once. Study results and caveats: Tumor T cell lymph node origin was a supported hypothesis, not proven. The data were judged consistent with most tumor T cells coming from lymph node and expanding in tumor. Luminal-like breast cancer showed significantly greater tumor-nontumor repertoire similarity than basal-like breast cancer did. Tumor repertoires ranked between lymph nodes and nontumor tissue in diversity, with V and J gene preferences.

Turning to this clonotype: Its cognate antigen is unknown.

This CDR3 has 14 amino acids. V gave up 1 base and J gave up 8 bases, with 14 bases separating them. CDR1 is SNHLY and CDR2 is FYNNEI in the germline V gene. The sequencing sample was made of breast tumor tissue. The J gene is TRBJ1-2, the V gene TRBV2; perhaps TRBD1 as D (6 bases). This clonotype was sampled from a female donor with breast cancer. Some clones in this sample may be carry-over from other donors' samples. The CDR3 reads CASSEEGGSEGYTF. The CDR3 DNA reads TGTGCCAGCAGTGAAGAGGGGGGCTCGGAAGGCTACACCTTC.